These T cell receptor beta chains were read from a single sample in a study of blood T cell repertoires in COVID-19. Libraries were prepared by immunoSEQ multiplex PCR; TCRdb keeps only in-frame clonotypes and omits some of them. The data show some 33,000 clones, approximately 80% seen once. The sample consisted of peripheral blood. These receptors originate from a human donor in a cohort sampled during active COVID-19. Both conserved end residues are part of each CDR3. The order of the fields is V gene, J gene, clone size, D gene, CDR3 protein, CDR3 DNA. The D gene is left open where the match is weak. The size of a clone is reported for some rows only, either as once, few or many, or as a class for expanded clones.

v_gene: TRBV5-6
j_gene: TRBJ1-4
abundance: -
d_gene: -
CDR3aa: CASSLAGEGDEKLFF
CDR3nt: TGTGCCAGCAGCTTGGCGGGGGAAGGGGATGAAAAACTGTTTTTT

v_gene: TRBV9
j_gene: TRBJ1-1
abundance: -
d_gene: -
CDR3aa: CASSPSRRLTNTEAFF
CDR3nt: TGTGCCAGCAGCCCAAGCCGGAGACTCACGAACACTGAAGCTTTCTTT

v_gene: TRBV5-4
j_gene: TRBJ2-1
abundance: -
d_gene: TRBD2
CDR3aa: CAITSGGGYNEQFF
CDR3nt: TGTGCCATAACTAGCGGGGGGGGTTACAATGAGCAGTTCTTC

v_gene: TRBV5-3
j_gene: TRBJ1-3
abundance: few
d_gene: -
CDR3aa: CARKTGTSGNTIYF
CDR3nt: TGTGCCAGAAAGACCGGGACAAGTGGAAACACCATATATTTT

v_gene: TRBV11-2
j_gene: TRBJ1-4
abundance: -
d_gene: TRBD1
CDR3aa: CASSLVGQGARKLFF
CDR3nt: TGTGCCAGCAGCTTAGTAGGACAGGGGGCGAGAAAACTGTTTTTT

v_gene: TRBV6-5
j_gene: TRBJ1-2
abundance: -
d_gene: -
CDR3aa: CASSEGVGYTF
CDR3nt: TGTGCCAGCAGCGAGGGGGTTGGCTACACCTTC

v_gene: TRBV6-6
j_gene: TRBJ1-5
abundance: -
d_gene: -
CDR3aa: CASRLDQISNQPQHF
CDR3nt: TGTGCCAGCAGGCTAGATCAGATTAGCAATCAGCCCCAGCATTTT

v_gene: TRBV5-6
j_gene: TRBJ2-4
abundance: -
d_gene: -
CDR3aa: CASSLQGLARNIQYF
CDR3nt: TGTGCCAGCAGCTTACAGGGATTAGCCAGAAACATTCAGTACTTC

v_gene: TRBV3-1/TRBV3-2
j_gene: TRBJ1-1
abundance: once
d_gene: TRBD1
CDR3aa: CASSPHPGGRGAFF
CDR3nt: TGTGCCAGCAGCCCACACCCAGGGGGCAGGGGAGCTTTCTTT

v_gene: TRBV5-6
j_gene: TRBJ1-5
abundance: -
d_gene: -
CDR3aa: CASSLGPASRGVSNQPQHF
CDR3nt: TGTGCCAGCAGCTTGGGTCCGGCCTCCCGGGGGGTTAGCAATCAGCCCCAGCATTTT

v_gene: TRBV28
j_gene: TRBJ2-7
abundance: -
d_gene: TRBD1
CDR3aa: CASSFTEDRPSYEQYF
CDR3nt: TGTGCCAGCAGTTTTACGGAGGACAGGCCCTCCTACGAGCAGTACTTC

v_gene: TRBV15
j_gene: TRBJ1-1
abundance: -
d_gene: -
CDR3aa: CATSRVRTANTEAFF
CDR3nt: TGTGCCACCAGCAGAGTCAGGACAGCCAACACTGAAGCTTTCTTT

v_gene: TRBV18
j_gene: TRBJ1-1
abundance: -
d_gene: -
CDR3aa: CASSPPWLGAPEAFF
CDR3nt: TGTGCCAGCTCACCACCGTGGCTGGGAGCACCTGAAGCTTTCTTT

v_gene: TRBV10-2
j_gene: TRBJ2-3
abundance: -
d_gene: TRBD2
CDR3aa: CASSLTSPTDTQYF
CDR3nt: TGCGCCAGCAGTCTGACTAGCCCCACAGATACGCAGTATTTT

v_gene: TRBV5-4
j_gene: TRBJ2-7
abundance: -
d_gene: TRBD1
CDR3aa: CASSPWQGAGEQYF
CDR3nt: TGTGCCAGCAGCCCGTGGCAGGGGGCGGGGGAGCAGTACTTC

v_gene: TRBV5-1
j_gene: TRBJ2-2
abundance: -
d_gene: TRBD1
CDR3aa: CASSSGQGSAGELFF
CDR3nt: TGCGCCAGCAGCTCGGGACAGGGGTCCGCCGGGGAGCTGTTTTTT

v_gene: TRBV10-2
j_gene: TRBJ1-2
abundance: -
d_gene: -
CDR3aa: CASSELPRGYGYTF
CDR3nt: TGCGCCAGCAGTGAGTTGCCAAGAGGCTATGGCTACACCTTC

v_gene: TRBV7-9
j_gene: TRBJ1-1
abundance: -
d_gene: TRBD1
CDR3aa: CASSITGQAAEAFF
CDR3nt: TGTGCCAGCAGCATCACGGGACAGGCGGCTGAAGCTTTCTTT

v_gene: TRBV11-2
j_gene: TRBJ2-5
abundance: -
d_gene: -
CDR3aa: CASSFRRGIQETQYF
CDR3nt: TGTGCCAGCAGCTTCCGGCGGGGCATACAAGAGACCCAGTACTTC

v_gene: TRBV18
j_gene: TRBJ1-6
abundance: -
d_gene: -
CDR3aa: CASSPEMRNSPLHF
CDR3nt: TGTGCCAGCTCACCAGAAATGAGGAATTCACCCCTCCACTTT

v_gene: TRBV11-2
j_gene: TRBJ2-6
abundance: -
d_gene: TRBD1
CDR3aa: CASSLQEGTGGTAF
CDR3nt: TGTGCCAGCAGCCTTCAAGAAGGGACAGGGGGCACGGCTTTC

v_gene: TRBV11-2
j_gene: TRBJ2-1
abundance: -
d_gene: TRBD2
CDR3aa: CASSSGTSGGNNEQFF
CDR3nt: TGTGCCAGCAGCTCAGGGACTAGCGGGGGGAATAATGAGCAGTTCTTC

v_gene: TRBV5-4
j_gene: TRBJ2-7
abundance: -
d_gene: TRBD2
CDR3aa: CASSSGTSGGLDEQYF
CDR3nt: TGTGCCAGCAGCTCCGGGACTAGCGGGGGGCTGGACGAGCAGTACTTC

v_gene: TRBV29-1
j_gene: TRBJ2-7
abundance: -
d_gene: TRBD2
CDR3aa: CSVEDLAGGSSGQYF
CDR3nt: TGCAGCGTTGAAGACCTAGCGGGGGGATCTAGTGGGCAGTACTTC

v_gene: TRBV11-2
j_gene: TRBJ2-1
abundance: -
d_gene: TRBD2
CDR3aa: CASSVAGGSYNEQFF
CDR3nt: TGTGCCAGCAGCGTAGCGGGGGGCTCCTACAATGAGCAGTTCTTC

v_gene: TRBV7-5
j_gene: TRBJ2-2
abundance: -
d_gene: -
CDR3aa: CARSYVQGPNTGELFF
CDR3nt: TGTGCCAGAAGCTACGTACAGGGGCCGAACACCGGGGAGCTGTTTTTT

v_gene: TRBV6-5
j_gene: TRBJ2-3
abundance: -
d_gene: TRBD2
CDR3aa: CATLGLAGLTDTQYF
CDR3nt: TGTGCCACACTCGGGCTAGCGGGGCTCACAGATACGCAGTATTTT

v_gene: TRBV27
j_gene: TRBJ1-4
abundance: -
d_gene: -
CDR3aa: CASSGRGGEKLFF
CDR3nt: TGTGCCAGCAGTGGCCGCGGGGGGGAAAAACTGTTTTTT

v_gene: TRBV7-9
j_gene: TRBJ1-2
abundance: once
d_gene: -
CDR3aa: CASSLSAGEGYTF
CDR3nt: TGTGCCAGCAGCTTATCGGCTGGGGAGGGCTACACCTTC

v_gene: TRBV7-9
j_gene: TRBJ1-3
abundance: -
d_gene: -
CDR3aa: CASSLGMGGSGNTIYF
CDR3nt: TGTGCCAGCAGCTTAGGGATGGGGGGCTCTGGAAACACCATATATTTT

v_gene: TRBV19
j_gene: TRBJ1-5
abundance: -
d_gene: TRBD1
CDR3aa: CASSGGQGAGNQPQHF
CDR3nt: TGTGCCAGTAGCGGGGGGCAGGGGGCGGGCAATCAGCCCCAGCATTTT